Shown below are 10 T cell receptor beta chains from a single sample sequenced in a study of T cell repertoires in cytomegalovirus infection. Antigen specificity for these receptors is unknown. MiXCR, run by TCRdb on the reads, gives a single entry per CDR3 protein. The sample comprises 100,000 to 150,000 distinct CDR3 sequences, 30% to 40% of which are singletons, and 58% rests with the top ten. The sample consisted of CD8+ T cells from cultured PBMCs, taken from culture after CMV antigen stimulation. Receptors originate from a human donor in good health (CMV status not recorded). Some clones in this sample may be carry-over from other donors' samples.

The gene calls are TRBV28 and TRBJ2-1, with 10 bases fitting TRBD1. J was trimmed by 7 bases and V by 3 bases; bases with no gene match: 9. The CDR3 covers 16 residues. The germline V gene has CDR1 MDHEN and CDR2 SYDVKM. CDR3 amino acids: CASSLDIRTGGNEQFF. In DNA form, the CDR3 reads TGTGCCAGCAGTTTGGATATCCGGACAGGGGGGAATGAGCAGTTCTTC.

This clonotype has just a few counts. V gene TRBV27 combines with J gene TRBJ1-6, with 11 bases that match TRBD1. Trimming took 4 bases from V and 8 from J; bases not matched to a gene: 4. Germline CDR1 reads MNHEY; CDR2 reads SMNVEV (reference sequence). This CDR3 comprises 15 residues. The CDR3 nucleotides read TGTGCCAGCAGTTCAGGGACAGGGGGTCATTCACCCCTCCACTTT. Its translation: CASSSGTGGHSPLHF.

This clonotype was counted at least ten times. The chain joins TRBV6-2 or TRBV6-3 to TRBJ2-5; 8 nucleotides line up with TRBD2. Trimming took 6 bases from V and 2 from J; bases not matched to a gene: 8. This CDR3 is built from 15 residues. From germline, CDR1 is MNHEY and CDR2 SVGEGT. Here the CDR3 DNA reads TGTGCCAGCAGCGGACTTAGCGGGGCACAAGAGACCCAGTACTTC. As protein: CASSGLSGAQETQYF.

In the case of this clonotype: This could be a read error, since a much larger clone is one nucleotide away. J is TRBJ2-1 and V is TRBV9; 10 nucleotides align to TRBD1. CDR1 is SGDLS, CDR2 YYNGEE, per germline. The CDR3 length is 16 residues. The CDR3 region is CASSVGQGASYSEQFF. CDR3 coding DNA: TGTGCCAGCAGCGTAGGACAGGGGGCTTCCTACAGTGAGCAGTTCTTC.

This sequence joins TRBV2 and TRBJ1-1; D is perhaps TRBD1 (5 bases). CDR3 size: 16 residues. Germline values: CDR1 SNHLY, CDR2 FYNNEI. The V gene lost 6 bases and the J gene lost 1 base, with 18 bases spanning the gap. Written as DNA, the CDR3 is TGTGCCAGCAGAGGATTCCACTCCGGGACGAACACTGAAGCTTTCTTT. This sequence encodes CASRGFHSGTNTEAFF.

This clonotype was observed a handful of times. One end of the junction fails to match germline, which may point to a read error. This chain links TRBV4-1 with TRBJ2-1; 8 bases agree with TRBD2. Germline CDR1 reads MGHRA; CDR2 reads YSYEKL. The CDR3 is 18 amino acids. The CDR3 bases are TGTGCCAGCAGCCAAGAGGGGGGCGGGGGGCTTGAATACAATGAGCAGTTCTTC. Its protein is CASSQEGGGGLEYNEQFF.

V and J are TRBV19 and TRBJ2-1, with D maybe TRBD2 (6 bases). V lost 3 bases, J lost 2 bases, and 14 bases lay in between. CDR1 and CDR2 from the germline V gene are LNHDA and SQIVND (reference sequence). The CDR3 is 16 amino acids. DNA for the CDR3: TGTGCCAGTAGTATTATCGCGGGGCCAGCCTACAATGAGCAGTTCTTC. This codes for CASSIIAGPAYNEQFF.

The chain uses TRBV27 and TRBJ2-3; D is undetermined. Trimming cost V 3 bases and J 1 base, with 14 bases left between them. This CDR3 contains 16 residues. Germline loops: CDR1 MNHEY, CDR2 SMNVEV (reference sequence). The CDR3: CASSLADPWGTDTQYF. The CDR3, as DNA: TGTGCCAGCAGTTTGGCAGATCCATGGGGCACAGATACGCAGTATTTT.

This clonotype was counted a few times. J is TRBJ2-1 and V is TRBV12-5; D is uncertain. The V and J ends lost 0 bases and 9 bases respectively, with 6 bases between them. Germline V gene sequence: CDR1 LGHNT, CDR2 FRNRAP. The CDR3 loop spans 12 amino acids. In nucleotides, the CDR3 is TGTGCTAGTGGTTTGGTAATTACTGAGCAGTTCTTC. Its protein product is CASGLVITEQFF.

This clonotype was seen a few times. The chain recombines TRBV12-5 with TRBJ2-6, with 8 bases matching TRBD1. With V trimmed by 4 bases and J by 0 bases, 8 bases remained unmatched. The CDR3 extends over 18 amino acids. Germline V gives CDR1 LGHNT, CDR2 FRNRAP. The CDR3 sequence: CASGWGTGLSSGANVLTF. CDR3 coding DNA: TGTGCTAGTGGTTGGGGGACAGGCCTTAGCTCTGGGGCCAACGTCCTGACTTTC.